This TCR beta chain came from a study of blood T cell repertoires in COVID-19. Authors' processing steps: Amplified reference gene primers provided the basis for estimating nucleated cell counts. The protocol was immunoSEQ multiplex PCR, while the TCRdb copy is restricted to in-frame clones and leaves out a portion. V, J and clone size were drawn from that table, and D and trimming were deduced from the DNA. This repertoire shows approximately 470,000 clones, about nine tenths found once; its top ten account for 0.7%. Germline assignment: CDR1 MDHEN and CDR2 SYDVKM. CDR3 length: 17 amino acids. V was clipped by 4 bases and J by 4 bases; unmatched bases: 12.

The chain links TRBV28 to TRBJ1-3, with 8 bases matching TRBD1. Sequencing was performed on PBMCs or T cells enriched from blood (not recorded which). The origin of this receptor is a woman under 30 who had recovered from COVID-19. The CDR3 DNA reads TGTGCCAGCAGTTATGGCGACAGGGGCCCGCCGGGAAACACCATATATTTT. This codes for CASSYGDRGPPGNTIYF.